This T cell receptor (beta chain) came from a study of regulatory and conventional T cells in RAG deficiency (dated by TCRdb to about 2017). Some background on the complete study: The study used high-throughput TCR beta sequencing to compare repertoire diversity and composition of Treg, conventional CD4+ and CD8+ T cells between RAG-deficient patients and healthy controls. Study-wide findings and limitations: Some T-cell subset analyses were not done for some subjects. In Omenn syndrome patients, sorted CD25-high CD127-low cells may represent peripherally activated cells rather than bona fide Treg cells. Markedly lower Shannon entropy and higher Simpson indices were observed in RAG-deficient patients than in control T-cell subpopulations. All patient T-cell subsets had shorter CDR3 lengths; Omenn syndrome patients showed >80% Treg-Tconv repertoire overlap at nucleotide and amino acid level. Compared with controls, Omenn syndrome and CID/AS patients had about 92-fold fewer unique TCR beta sequences in Treg cells, but only approximately 9.7-fold fewer in the other subsets.

On this clone: Which antigen it targets is not known. No base quality information exists; no much larger clone differs at one position.

The CDR3 measures 12 amino acids from cysteine to phenylalanine. The kept DNA is CDR3 alone, 36 bases in frame from the first base. V sheds 2 bases and J sheds 6 bases, leaving 6 bases between their ends. CDR1 and CDR2, looked up from the germline V gene, are SGHDT and YYEEEE. Library method: the immunoSEQ multiplex PCR assay. Rearranged TCR beta chain products were amplified from the genomic DNA of sorted T-cell subsets and were then sequenced. In the paper's pipeline: Shannon entropy and Simpson indices were used to measure how diverse the repertoire of productive TCR beta rearrangements was. Clonal expansion was assessed by the summed frequency of the 100 most abundant productive TCR beta clonotypes among total reads. A self-reactivity index based on amino acid usage at CDR3beta positions 6 and 7 was applied to the TRB repertoires. Two-way ANOVA was used for repertoire analyses, and Student t or Mann-Whitney tests were used for flow cytometric analyses. TCRdb's version of the immuneACCESS table is confined to in-frame rearrangements and falls short of the full clone set. An unresolved V gene accounts for under half of the shortfall where checked; the remainder is of unknown origin. That table supplies the V and J calls and clone size; D and trimming were determined from the DNA. This sample is represented by around 37,000 clones; about nine tenths of them were singletons. Clones ranked in the top ten supply roughly 13% of the sample.

Eight or nine healthy control donors served as the comparison group for repertoire analyses. CD8+ T cells lacking CD4 were purified from blood before genomic DNA extraction. These data are also associated with another study on regulatory T cells. As that second paper reports: In the multiplex PCR, 52 forward TRBV primers and 13 reverse TRBJ primers were used, and assay-based and computational corrections were applied for amplification bias. In patients, repertoires had restricted unique TRB V-J pairs and skewed V and J gene usage, with regulatory T cells showing the most marked changes. The study compared T-cell receptor beta repertoires of sorted regulatory, conventional CD4+ and CD8+ T cells between CD3G-deficient patients and healthy controls. Ficoll density separation was used to isolate peripheral blood mononuclear cells. CD3+ CD8+ CD4- T cells were isolated using a FACSAria cell sorter. Rearranged TRB loci were amplified from genomic DNA by multiplex PCR within the immunoSEQ assay. An Illumina HiSeq platform was used to sequence the TRB amplicons. Custom algorithms error-filtered the raw sequences and aligned the raw sequences to reference gene sequences, after which the immunoSEQ online tools were used for analysis. Productive and nonproductive TRB rearrangement frequencies were evaluated among both unique and total sequences. Group comparisons used t tests, Mann-Whitney tests or two-way ANOVA run in Prism software.

Material for sequencing was CD8+ T cells sorted from blood. This sequence was found in a human donor in good health. The rearranged chain carries TRBV5-6 and TRBJ1-5, and perhaps TRBD1 as D gene, on 5 matching bases. For the CDR3, the sequence is CASSLRGQPQHF. In nucleotide form, the sequence is TGTGCCAGCAGCTTAAGGGGTCAGCCCCAGCATTTT.